This TCR beta chain was profiled in a study of beta chain features in type 1 diabetes. Study findings and constraints: In patients and controls equally, PCR might favor templates that are shorter. Healthy donors had naive, central memory and Treg TCRB repertoires that appeared less similar than those seen among patients. Patients with type 1 diabetes carried fewer insertions and had more deletions at their VDJ junctions.

Reverse transcription of all isolated RNA meant that expressed TCRB transcripts were sequenced. Method: immunoSEQ multiplex PCR; TCRdb's copy keeps in-frame clones and lacks some. The sample records hundreds of thousands of clones, around 16% being singletons. This clone was observed a handful of times. Its matching antigen is unknown. Deletions cut 0 bases from V and 1 base from J, with 13 bases between. Germline loops: CDR1 SGDLS, CDR2 YYNGEE. This CDR3 has 17 amino acids. Sampling consisted of one heparinised blood draw per donor, averaging about 116 mL. The chain combines TRBV9 with TRBJ2-2; D may be TRBD1 or TRBD2 (6 bases each). Input material: naive CD4+ T cells from blood. The clonotype was recovered from a man in his late teens or twenties in good health. In DNA, the CDR3 is TGTGCCAGCAGCGTAGTAGGGGGTAGCGGGAACACCGGGGAGCTGTTTTTT. Translating gives CASSVVGGSGNTGELFF.